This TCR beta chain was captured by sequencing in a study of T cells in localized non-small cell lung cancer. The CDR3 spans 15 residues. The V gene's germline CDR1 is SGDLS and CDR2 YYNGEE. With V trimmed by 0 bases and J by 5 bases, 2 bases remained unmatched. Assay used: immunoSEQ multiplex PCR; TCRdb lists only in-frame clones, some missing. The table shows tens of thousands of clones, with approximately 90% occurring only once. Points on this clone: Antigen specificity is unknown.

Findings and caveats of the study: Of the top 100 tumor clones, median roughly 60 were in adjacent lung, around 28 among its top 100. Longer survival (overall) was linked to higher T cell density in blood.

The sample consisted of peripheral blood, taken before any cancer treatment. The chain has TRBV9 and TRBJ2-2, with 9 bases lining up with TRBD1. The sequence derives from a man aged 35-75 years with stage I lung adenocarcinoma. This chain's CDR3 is CASSVEGQGTGELFF. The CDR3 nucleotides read TGTGCCAGCAGCGTAGAAGGACAGGGGACCGGGGAGCTGTTTTTT.